This entry lists 11 T cell receptor beta chains sequenced from one sample in a study of T cells of healthy individuals. TCRdb passed the 5' RACE reads through MiXCR, listing each CDR3 protein once. In the table there are about 96,000 distinct CDR3 sequences, roughly 18% of which are singletons. These receptors originate from a human donor in good health.

This clonotype was seen repeatedly, ten times or more. The chain joins TRBV24-1 to TRBJ1-1; 7 nucleotides agree with TRBD1. This CDR3 spans 12 amino acids. V lost 4 bases and J lost 8; bases outside the gene matches: 3. Germline V gene data show CDR1 as KGHDR and CDR2 as SFDVKD. The chain's CDR3 is CATSDLRGEAFF. CDR3 coding DNA: TGTGCCACCAGTGACCTCAGGGGGGAAGCTTTCTTT.

This rearrangement joins TRBV10-2 to TRBJ1-5; no definite D call. Germline CDR1 and CDR2: WSHSY and SAAADI. V gave up 4 bases and J gave up 3 bases, with 7 bases separating them. The CDR3 contains 13 residues. CDR3: CASSVRDNQPQHF. The CDR3 DNA follows: TGCGCCAGCAGTGTTAGGGACAATCAGCCCCAGCATTTT.

The chain is built from TRBV3-1 and TRBJ1-2, with D possibly TRBD1 on 5 matching bases. The CDR3 extends over 14 amino acids. The V gene's germline CDR1 is LGHDT and CDR2 YNNKEL (reference sequence). Between the trimmed V and J ends, which lost 0 bases and 4 bases, there was a span of 9 bases. The CDR3 sequence is CASSQDNRLYGYTF. In DNA form, the CDR3 reads TGTGCCAGCAGCCAAGATAACAGGCTCTATGGCTACACCTTC. Based on the CDR3 plus reference TRBV3-1 and TRBJ1-2, the full variable domain is DTAVSQTPKYLVTQMGNDKSIKCEQNLGHDTMYWYKQDSKKFLKIMFSYNNKELIINETVPNRFSPKSPDKAHLNLHINSLELGDSAVYFCASSQDNRLYGYTFGSGTRLTVV.

The chain has TRBV11-2 and TRBJ2-2, with D possibly matching TRBD2 (5 bases). V was cut by 3 bases and J by 5 bases, with 19 bases left in between. Germline V gene lookup returns CDR1 SGHAT and CDR2 FQNNGV. CDR3 length: 17 residues. The CDR3 coding sequence is TGTGCCAGCAGCTTGGTGGAGGTTAGGAGCTTAACCGGGGAGCTGTTTTTT. It encodes CASSLVEVRSLTGELFF.

This clonotype was observed a handful of times. V and J are TRBV20-1 and TRBJ2-3, with no clear D. The V and J ends lost 0 bases and 0 bases respectively, with 10 bases between them. This CDR3 region has 15 residues. Germline V gene lookup returns CDR1 DFQATT and CDR2 SNEGSKA (reference sequence). As DNA, the CDR3 is TGCAGTGCTAGAGATCTAGGGTGGAGCACAGATACGCAGTATTTT. Translation: CSARDLGWSTDTQYF.

In its sample, this clonotype was seen many times. The chain links TRBV28 to TRBJ2-7; TRBD1 matches at 8 bases. The CDR3 has 14 residues. V shed 3 bases, J shed 2 bases, and the junction held 3 bases outside the gene matches. The germline V gene has CDR1 MDHEN and CDR2 SYDVKM. The CDR3 DNA sequence: TGTGCCAGCAGTTTGGGGACAGGACCCTACGAGCAGTACTTC. It specifies CASSLGTGPYEQYF.

There are a few counts of this clonotype. One end of the junction fails to match germline, which may point to a read error. The J gene is TRBJ2-1, the V gene TRBV20-1; perhaps D is TRBD1 or TRBD2 (5 bases each). The CDR3 is made up of 9 amino acids. Germline V gene data show CDR1 as DFQATT and CDR2 as SNEGSKA (reference sequence). The CDR3 DNA reads TGCAGTGCTAGATTCAAGGGACTCTTC. It is translated as CSARFKGLF.

The sample holds a few counts of this clonotype. The CDR3 sequence: CASSEEGWRQFIHEQYF. The CDR3 DNA is TGTGCCAGCAGTGAAGAGGGTTGGAGACAGTTCATCCACGAGCAGTACTTC. The chain combines TRBV6-1 with TRBJ2-7, with D perhaps TRBD1 (5 bases). The CDR3 runs to 17 residues. The V gene lost 1 base and the J gene lost 5 bases, with 21 bases spanning the gap. Germline-derived CDR1 and CDR2 are MNHNS and SASEGT.

The V gene is TRBV6-4, the J gene TRBJ2-1; D is unresolved. The CDR3 loop spans 13 amino acids. Germline CDR1 is MRHNA and CDR2 is SNTAGT. V was cut by 5 bases and J by 5 bases, with 10 bases left in between. This CDR3 reads CASSLSPNNEQFF. The CDR3 DNA is TGTGCCAGCAGTTTAAGCCCTAACAATGAGCAGTTCTTC.

This clonotype has just a few counts. As DNA, the CDR3 is TGTGCCAGCAGCTTAGGCATGGGGAATGAGCAGTTCTTC. Its translation is CASSLGMGNEQFF. V is TRBV7-2 and J is TRBJ2-1; no clear D. Germline V lookup: CDR1 SGHTA, CDR2 FQGNSA. The CDR3 runs to 13 residues. Trimming removed 1 base at V and 7 bases at J, with 8 bases between.

A few counts support this clonotype. The chain recombines TRBV20-1 with TRBJ2-3; 8 bases map to TRBD2. CDR3 size: 15 residues. V dropped 2 bases and J dropped 3; count of bases not matched to a gene: 7. Germline CDR1 is DFQATT and CDR2 is SNEGSKA (reference sequence). This CDR3 reads CSARPSGSKTDTQYF. The DNA of the CDR3 is TGCAGTGCTAGACCCAGCGGGAGTAAAACAGATACGCAGTATTTT.